A selection of T cell receptor beta chains follows, all from one sample in a study of monozygotic twins with inflammatory bowel disease. TCRdb reprocessed the 5' RACE reads and reports one entry per CDR3 protein, with no DNA. The table for this sample gives about 160,000 distinct CDR3 sequences. The sequenced material came from blood. The receptors were sampled from a human donor with ulcerative colitis or Crohn's disease, or a healthy co-twin of an affected twin (not recorded which). Both conserved end residues are part of each CDR3.

TRBJ2-7 TRBV5-4 CASSLVPGLAGDEQYF
TRBJ2-1 TRBV27 CASSPAQVLIGNEQFF
TRBJ2-6 TRBV18 CASSPSGRALNVLTF
TRBJ2-7 TRBV2 CASSARNTYEQYF
TRBJ2-1 TRBV5-6 CASSLGGIDYNEQFF
TRBJ2-1 TRBV20-1 CSAILAGGGNEQFF
TRBJ2-1 TRBV7-7 CASSLGWENEQFF
TRBJ1-1 TRBV11-3 CASSPGQKNTEAFF
TRBJ2-1 TRBV7-2 CASSSTSGRIYEQFF
TRBJ2-2 TRBV2 CASRGFGQADGELFF
TRBJ1-2 TRBV2 CASSETRAPTNYGYTF
TRBJ1-1 TRBV7-8 CASSFAGGGGTEAFF
TRBJ2-3 TRBV12-3/TRBV12-4 CASSLGEVGDTQYF
TRBJ2-4 TRBV5-6 CASSSTGRTGDIQYF
TRBJ2-2 TRBV3-1 CASSQAYTGELFF
TRBJ2-5 TRBV5-1 CASSFSFGRAGGSAETQYF
TRBJ2-7 TRBV6-2/TRBV6-3 CARGRASHEQYF
TRBJ1-4 TRBV5-1 CASSLDPDSNEKLFF